The clone carrying this T cell receptor beta chain has a handful of counts. The data belong to a study of neurological immune-mediated disorders. Study overall: Within the group of some 35 multiple sclerosis patients, around 30 were relapsing-remitting, while 3 were secondary progressive.

The ends were cut back, 5 bases at V and 7 bases at J, with 14 bases in the middle. CDR1 and CDR2 from the germline V gene are SGHTA and FQGNSA. CDR3 length equals 13 residues. TCRdb recomputed calls from the 5' RACE reads with MiXCR, one row per CDR3 protein. Here the sample spans some 78,000 distinct CDR3 sequences, less than 5.5% being singletons. The receptor was derived from a woman in her twenties or thirties with multiple sclerosis. Sequenced sample: PBMCs. The rearrangement joins TRBV7-2 to TRBJ2-5, with D maybe TRBD2 (5 bases). Here the CDR3 reads CASSPRSRGTQYF. CDR3 nucleotides: TGTGCCAGCAGCCCCCGGTCCCGGGGGACCCAGTACTTC.